These 32 T cell receptor beta chains were sequenced from one sample in a study of cytomegalovirus exposure and HLA in healthy donors. TCRdb keeps only in-frame clones here, not all; method: immunoSEQ multiplex PCR. The sample shows 220,000 or so clones, around nine tenths of them seen only once. Material: PBMCs. The receptors were gathered from a woman younger than 30 in good health and CMV-seronegative.

The V call is TRBV11-2, the J call TRBJ2-3; 13 bases are shared with TRBD2. Trimming at V came to 5 bases and at J to 1 base, leaving 3 bases not matched to a gene. Looked up from germline, CDR1 is SGHAT and CDR2 is FQNNGV. The CDR3 is 16 residues long. The CDR3 DNA reads as TGTGCCAGCAGCCCCGGGACTAGCGGGGGCACAGATACGCAGTATTTT. It translates to CASSPGTSGGTDTQYF.

This chain connects TRBV19 to TRBJ1-2; D is undetermined. Germline V lookup: CDR1 LNHDA, CDR2 SQIVND (reference sequence). The CDR3 runs 13 residues. Trimming left V 5 bases short and J 7 bases short, with 14 bases between. This CDR3 is CASSPDAGRGYTF. The CDR3 nucleotides read TGTGCCAGTAGTCCGGACGCGGGCCGTGGCTACACCTTC.

The chain combines TRBV5-1 with TRBJ2-5, with 8 positions matching TRBD1. The length of the CDR3 is 14 residues. The junction had 7 bases not matched to a gene; V was cut back by 4 bases and J by 5 bases. From germline, CDR1 is SGHRS and CDR2 YFSETQ. DNA for the CDR3: TGCGCCAGCAGCCAGCAGGGGGCGGATGAGACCCAGTACTTC. Amino acids: CASSQQGADETQYF.

The chain carries TRBV7-6 and TRBJ2-7; possible D gene TRBD2, 6 bases. The germline V gene encodes CDR1 SGHVS and CDR2 FNYEAQ. The V end was cut by 2 bases, the J end by 4 bases, with 18 bases between. The CDR3 extends over 16 amino acids. The CDR3 DNA reads as TGTGCCAGCAGCTTAAGTTCTAGCGTTATCGTTTACGAGCAGTACTTC. Amino acid sequence: CASSLSSSVIVYEQYF. Filled out from reference TRBV7-6 and TRBJ2-7, the complete variable domain reads GAGVSQSPRYKVTKRGQDVALRCDPISGHVSLYWYRQALGQGPEFLTYFNYEAQQDKSGLPNDRFSAERPEGSISTLTIQRTEQRDSAMYRCASSLSSSVIVYEQYFGPGTRLTVT.

V gene TRBV19 combines with J gene TRBJ1-1; a possible D gene is TRBD1 (6 bases). The CDR3 runs 15 residues. CDR1 and CDR2 (germline): LNHDA, SQIVND (reference sequence). The V end was cut by 5 bases, the J end by 0 bases, with 13 bases between. The CDR3 is CASSQGQIMNTEAFF. The CDR3 DNA reads TGTGCCAGTAGTCAAGGACAGATCATGAACACTGAAGCTTTCTTT.

The genes are TRBV9 and TRBJ2-5; 12 positions agree with TRBD2. This CDR3 is built from 16 residues. J was trimmed by 5 bases and V by 0 bases; bases with no gene match: 5. In germline, CDR1 is SGDLS, CDR2 YYNGEE. The CDR3 DNA sequence: TGTGCCAGCAGCGTAGGACTAGCGGGAGTGGGCGAGACCCAGTACTTC. It is translated as CASSVGLAGVGETQYF. Looking up the rest from reference TRBV9 and TRBJ2-5 gives the full variable domain: DSGVTQTPKHLITATGQRVTLRCSPRSGDLSVYWYQQSLDQGLQFLIQYYNGEERAKGNILERFSAQQFPDLHSELNLSSLELGDSALYFCASSVGLAGVGETQYFGPGTRLLVL.

V is TRBV2 and J is TRBJ2-7; D is possibly TRBD2 (7 bases). In germline, CDR1 is SNHLY, CDR2 FYNNEI. This CDR3 comprises 14 residues. V was shortened by 1 base and J by 3 bases, with 10 bases between the two germline ends. The CDR3: CASSEGGGVYEQYF. The CDR3 DNA reads as TGTGCCAGCAGTGAAGGGGGGGGCGTCTACGAGCAGTACTTC.

The J gene is TRBJ2-5, the V gene TRBV7-2, with D tentatively TRBD2 (6 bases). Germline V gene lookup returns CDR1 SGHTA and CDR2 FQGNSA. The ends were cut back, 1 base at V and 5 bases at J, with 14 bases in the middle. The CDR3 contains 15 residues. CDR3 amino acids: CASSLGGGSWETQYF. The CDR3 bases are TGTGCCAGCAGCTTAGGAGGAGGGTCCTGGGAGACCCAGTACTTC.

This sequence joins TRBV15 and TRBJ2-5; 14 bases match TRBD2. Germline V gene sequence: CDR1 LNHNV, CDR2 YYDKDF (reference sequence). Trimming at V came to 4 bases and at J to 2 bases, leaving 6 bases not matched to a gene. CDR3 size: 17 residues. CDR3 nucleotides: TGTGCCACCAGCACCGGACTAGCGGGAGGCCCTCAAGAGACCCAGTACTTC. It yields the protein CATSTGLAGGPQETQYF.

The V gene is TRBV9, the J gene TRBJ2-7, with 7 positions matching TRBD2. J lost 0 bases, V lost 2 bases, and 2 bases had no gene match. Germline V CDR1 and CDR2: SGDLS, YYNGEE. The CDR3 sequence is 14 residues long. The CDR3 here is CASSVGGSSYEQYF. The CDR3 bases are TGTGCCAGCAGCGTTGGCGGGAGCTCCTACGAGCAGTACTTC.

The gene calls are TRBV29-1 and TRBJ1-1; 7 bases line up with TRBD1. Germline CDR1 is SQVTM and CDR2 is ANQGSEA. V shed 6 bases and J 4 bases; nucleotides not matched to a gene: 8. CDR3 size: 13 residues. CDR3 sequence reads: CSVVTGYTTEAFF. The CDR3 bases are TGCAGCGTGGTGACAGGGTACACCACTGAAGCTTTCTTT.

The chain combines TRBV7-6 with TRBJ2-1; possibly TRBD2 for D (6 bases). The V gene's germline CDR1 is SGHVS and CDR2 FNYEAQ. The V end lost 4 bases, the J end lost 5 bases, and 15 bases lay between the germline ends. This CDR3 contains 15 residues. The CDR3 reads CASSSLSGWNNEQFF. The CDR3, as DNA: TGTGCCAGCAGCTCCCTTAGCGGCTGGAACAATGAGCAGTTCTTC.

The chain is built from TRBV11-2 and TRBJ1-3; D remains unclear. This CDR3 spans 17 amino acids. The germline V gene has CDR1 SGHAT and CDR2 FQNNGV. V was trimmed by 3 bases and J by 4 bases, leaving 19 bases between them. CDR3 in DNA: TGTGCCAGCAGCTTTTGGGCGTTCGGGGAGAACGGAAACACCATATATTTT. Translated: CASSFWAFGENGNTIYF.

This chain uses TRBV5-1 with TRBJ1-4, with 9 positions matching TRBD1. This CDR3 is built from 15 residues. J lost 3 bases, V lost 5 bases, and 5 bases had no gene match. Per germline, CDR1 SGHRS and CDR2 YFSETQ. In DNA form, the CDR3 reads TGCGCCAGCAGGGGGACAGGGTTCGCTAATGAAAAACTGTTTTTT. This gives the protein CASRGTGFANEKLFF.

The chain links TRBV20-1 to TRBJ2-1; the D gene is possibly TRBD2 (5 bases). The germline gives CDR1 DFQATT, CDR2 SNEGSKA (reference sequence). The V end was cut by 8 bases, the J end by 8 bases, with 13 bases between. The CDR3 runs 11 residues. The chain's CDR3 is CSILLRDEQFF. In DNA, the CDR3 is TGCAGTATACTCTTGAGGGATGAGCAGTTCTTC.

The gene calls are TRBV21-1 and TRBJ2-1; TRBD2, the table's D call, was not compared with the DNA. TRBV21-1 is reported as a pseudogene. The CDR3 has 17 residues. This CDR3 reads CASSAPPRLASYNEQFF. The CDR3 nucleotides read TGTGCCAGCAGCGCCCCCCCTCGACTTGCATCCTACAATGAGCAGTTCTTC.

The rearrangement uses TRBV28 and TRBJ1-1, with 8 bases that match TRBD1. This CDR3 spans 17 amino acids. V lost 1 base, J lost 1 base, and 8 bases stayed unmatched. Germline V gene data show CDR1 as MDHEN and CDR2 as SYDVKM. CDR3 in amino acids: CASSLFSTGQGNTEAFF. The CDR3 DNA is TGTGCCAGCAGTTTATTCTCAACTGGACAGGGGAACACTGAAGCTTTCTTT.

This clone was found once. The chain couples TRBV5-1 to TRBJ1-1, with 7 bases fitting TRBD1. Germline V gene lookup returns CDR1 SGHRS and CDR2 YFSETQ. The junction had 9 bases not matched to a gene; V was cut back by 3 bases and J by 1 base. This CDR3 spans 16 amino acids. The CDR3 reads CASSWRGDSTNTEAFF. CDR3 nucleotide sequence: TGCGCCAGCAGCTGGAGGGGGGACAGCACGAACACTGAAGCTTTCTTT.

The J gene is TRBJ2-1, the V gene TRBV29-1; weak D call: TRBD1 (5 bases). Germline V gene lookup returns CDR1 SQVTM and CDR2 ANQGSEA. Trimming took off 8 bases at V and 8 bases at J, with 19 bases between the two ends. This CDR3 is 13 amino acids long. This CDR3 reads CSIKSRVGHEQFF. As DNA, the CDR3 is TGCAGCATAAAATCCAGGGTTGGGCATGAGCAGTTCTTC.

The rearrangement joins TRBV19 to TRBJ1-5, with TRBD1 as a possible D gene (5 bases). This CDR3 is built from 14 residues. Germline-derived CDR1 and CDR2 are LNHDA and SQIVND (reference sequence). V was shortened by 5 bases and J by 9 bases, with 17 bases between the two germline ends. CDR3 DNA sequence: TGTGCCAGTAGTCCCCTCCGGGGGAAGGCGCCCCAGCATTTT. Protein sequence: CASSPLRGKAPQHF.

The chain links TRBV19 to TRBJ2-6, with TRBD1 matching over 12 bases. The length of the CDR3 is 19 residues. Germline V gene data show CDR1 as LNHDA and CDR2 as SQIVND (reference sequence). V shed 0 bases and J 2 bases; nucleotides not matched to a gene: 5. The DNA for the CDR3 is TGTGCCAGTAGTATAGATACCGGGACAGGGGGCACTGGGGCCAACGTCCTGACTTTC. It codes for CASSIDTGTGGTGANVLTF.

The chain combines TRBV18 with TRBJ2-7; D is unresolved. V dropped 2 bases and J dropped 0 bases, with 5 bases sitting between them. Germline CDR1 KGHSH, CDR2 LQKENI. CDR3 size: 13 residues. The CDR3 is CASSPSISYEQYF. DNA of the CDR3: TGTGCCAGCTCACCATCTATCTCCTACGAGCAGTACTTC.

J is TRBJ1-2 and V is TRBV5-6; a weak D match, TRBD1 (6 bases). CDR1 SGHDT and CDR2 YYEEEE come from the germline V gene. Trimming left V 3 bases short and J 8 bases short, with 14 bases between. This CDR3 has 13 amino acids. Written as DNA, the CDR3 is TGTGCCAGCAGCTATAACAGGGATTGGGGCTACACCTTC. Translated, it gives CASSYNRDWGYTF.

The chain has TRBV27 and TRBJ1-1; 9 positions match TRBD1. The CDR3 is made up of 14 amino acids. Germline V gives CDR1 MNHEY, CDR2 SMNVEV (reference sequence). V lost 6 bases, J lost 4 bases, and 6 bases stayed unmatched. The CDR3 here is CASSLQTGGTEAFF. The CDR3 coding sequence is TGTGCCAGCAGCCTACAGACAGGGGGCACTGAAGCTTTCTTT.

This chain connects TRBV27 to TRBJ2-3; 11 bases fit TRBD2. The CDR3 covers 19 residues. Per the germline V gene, CDR1 is MNHEY and CDR2 is SMNVEV (reference sequence). Trimming removed 6 bases from V and 9 bases from J; junction bases left unmatched: 23. Here the CDR3 reads CASSLPPLAGAPGANTQYF. The CDR3 DNA sequence: TGTGCCAGCAGCCTTCCCCCACTAGCGGGAGCTCCAGGGGCAAACACGCAGTATTTT.

The V call is TRBV28, the J call TRBJ1-1; no firm D call. The germline V gene has CDR1 MDHEN and CDR2 SYDVKM. Between the trimmed V and J ends, which lost 5 bases and 0 bases, there was a span of 13 bases. The CDR3 runs to 15 residues. CDR3 in amino acids: CASSPHTMLNTEAFF. CDR3 nucleotides: TGTGCCAGCAGTCCTCACACGATGTTGAACACTGAAGCTTTCTTT.

The chain couples TRBV28 to TRBJ1-3; the D gene is possibly TRBD1 (6 bases). With 5 bases removed from V and 4 bases from J, the gap between germline ends came to 12 bases. The CDR3 runs 14 residues. The germline V gene has CDR1 MDHEN and CDR2 SYDVKM. CDR3 DNA: TGTGCCAGCAGTCTACAGGGCTTCGGAAACACCATATATTTT. Translating gives CASSLQGFGNTIYF.

The gene calls are TRBV5-1 and TRBJ2-2; 7 nucleotides agree with TRBD1. The CDR3 has 15 amino acids. The germline V gene has CDR1 SGHRS and CDR2 YFSETQ. Germline trimming cut 1 base from V and 6 bases from J; bases unmatched to any gene: 6. The CDR3 sequence is CASSLPGDSSGELFF. In nucleotides, the CDR3 is TGCGCCAGCAGCTTGCCCGGGGACAGTTCCGGGGAGCTGTTTTTT.

The chain recombines TRBV5-1 with TRBJ2-3; TRBD2 matches 7 bases. The CDR3 totals 14 residues. J gave up 5 bases and V 5 bases, and 8 bases lay outside the gene matches. Germline CDR1 reads SGHRS; CDR2 reads YFSETQ. The CDR3 spells CASRSWEGIDTQYF. The CDR3 DNA follows: TGCGCCAGCAGGTCGTGGGAGGGTATAGATACGCAGTATTTT.

This chain uses TRBV19 with TRBJ2-1, with TRBD2 identical over 7 bases. The V segment lost 3 bases and the J segment 8 bases; nucleotides outside the gene matches: 10. Germline CDR1 LNHDA, CDR2 SQIVND (reference sequence). The CDR3 loop spans 15 amino acids. The CDR3 is CASSIGGGPSDEQFF. CDR3 DNA: TGTGCCAGTAGTATCGGGGGAGGGCCGTCGGATGAGCAGTTCTTC.

The J gene is TRBJ2-6, the V gene TRBV5-4, with D unresolved. Trimming cost V 7 bases and J 7 bases, with 15 bases left between them. The germline gives CDR1 SGHNT, CDR2 YYREEE (reference sequence). This CDR3 spans 14 amino acids. The CDR3 DNA follows: TGTGCCAGCTCAACGGTCGGTCAAGCCAACGTCCTGACTTTC. This codes for CASSTVGQANVLTF.

The chain links TRBV28 to TRBJ1-1; weak D call: TRBD1 (6 bases). Germline values: CDR1 MDHEN, CDR2 SYDVKM. There are 12 residues in the CDR3. Trimming cost V 6 bases and J 10 bases, with 15 bases left between them. CDR3 in amino acids: CASSPWTTGAFF. The CDR3 DNA follows: TGTGCCAGCAGCCCCTGGACGACAGGAGCTTTCTTT.